A selection of T cell receptor beta chains follows, all from one sample in a study of Graves' ophthalmopathy and Graves' hyperthyroidism. TCRdb redid the calling of the multiplex PCR reads with MiXCR, one entry per CDR3 protein. The table lists 150,000 to 200,000 distinct CDR3 sequences, 30% to 45% of them singletons, with 5.8% in the top ten. Sequencing was done on a sample of peripheral blood. The origin of the receptors is a woman aged 40 to 50 with Graves' ophthalmopathy. Both conserved end residues are part of each CDR3. The D gene is left open where the match is weak. The size entry is marked missing in some rows and otherwise reads once, few, many or a size class.

clone_size,j_call,cdr3_length,v_call,d_call,cdr3_nt,cdr3_aa
many,TRBJ1-1,17,TRBV11-1,TRBD1,TGTGCCAGCAGCCCAAGAGACAGGGGCCCTATGAACACTGAAGCTTTCTTT,CASSPRDRGPMNTEAFF
many,TRBJ1-1,13,TRBV20-1,-,TGCAGTGCGCCATCCACGGGGGACACTGAAGCTTTCTTT,CSAPSTGDTEAFF
many,TRBJ2-7,15,TRBV4-1,-,TGCGCCAGCAGCCCGACCGGAGGACAGCGCTACGAGCAGTACTTC,CASSPTGGQRYEQYF
many,TRBJ1-2,15,TRBV15,-,TGTGCCACCAGCAGAGACCCGGGCAGGAGCTATGGCTACACCTTC,CATSRDPGRSYGYTF
-,TRBJ1-2,17,TRBV11-2,TRBD1,TGTGCCAGCAGCTTAGATCCCAACAGGGGTAAAAGCTATGGCTACACCTTC,CASSLDPNRGKSYGYTF
-,TRBJ2-7,17,TRBV6-1,-,TGTGCCAGCAGTGGCGAACCGATCTTATGGGGCTCCTACGAGCAGTACTTC,CASSGEPILWGSYEQYF
-,TRBJ2-7,15,TRBV20-1,TRBD1,TGCAGTGCTAGAGCGGGACAGGGGGGAGGCTACGAGCAGTACTTC,CSARAGQGGGYEQYF
-,TRBJ2-5,16,TRBV15,-,TGTGCCACCAGCAGAGTTGTAAGGGGGGGACAGGAGACCCAGTACTTC,CATSRVVRGGQETQYF
once,TRBJ2-7,14,TRBV7-8,-,TGTGCCAGCAGCCGGCTGGCAGGAACGCACGAGCAGTACTTC,CASSRLAGTHEQYF
many,TRBJ1-2,13,TRBV12-3/TRBV12-4,TRBD1,TGTGCCAGCAGATCGACAGGGAACTATGGCTACACCTTC,CASRSTGNYGYTF
few,TRBJ2-2,13,TRBV12-3/TRBV12-4,-,TGTGCCAGCAGTCCCTTCCCGTCCGGGGAGCTGTTTTTT,CASSPFPSGELFF
-,TRBJ1-2,12,TRBV12-3/TRBV12-4,-,TGTGCCAGCTGGGCAGGGAACTATGGCTACACCTTC,CASWAGNYGYTF
many,TRBJ2-5,14,TRBV7-2,-,TGTGCCAGCAGCTATTATACGGGAGAGGAGACCCAGTACTTC,CASSYYTGEETQYF
-,TRBJ2-5,16,TRBV19,-,TGTGCCAGTACCTCGGCCCCACTGCGGACTGGAGGGACCCAGTACTTC,CASTSAPLRTGGTQYF
many,TRBJ2-7,15,TRBV6-5,TRBD2,TGTGCCAGCTCCCTGGGGGGGGGAAGCTCCTACGAGCAGTACTTC,CASSLGGGSSYEQYF
-,TRBJ1-1,12,TRBV24-1,TRBD1,TGTGCCACCAGTGACACGGACAGGGCGGCTTTCTTT,CATSDTDRAAFF
many,TRBJ1-3,14,TRBV28,-,TGTGCCAGCAGTTTGACCGGCTCTGGAAACACCATATATTTT,CASSLTGSGNTIYF